The 18 T cell receptor beta chains below all came from one sample that was sequenced in a study of regulatory T cells. Findings and limits, study-wide: Hydrophobic residues at CDR3 positions 6 and 7 were enriched in conventional CD4+ T cells of CD3G-deficient patients.

The antigens for these receptors are not known. The primer mix had 52 TRBV and 13 TRBJ primers. The method was immunoSEQ multiplex PCR; TCRdb's version includes in-frame clones alone and lacks a portion of them. The data hold some 30,000 clones, with over 85% observed a single time. Sequenced material: conventional CD4+ T cells sorted from blood. The source is a child younger than 10 with CD3G deficiency.

The chain carries TRBV28 and TRBJ2-2; TRBD1 is a possible D gene (7 bases). The V and J ends lost 6 bases and 5 bases respectively, with 16 bases between them. This CDR3 is built from 15 residues. Per the germline V gene, CDR1 is MDHEN and CDR2 is SYDVKM. CDR3 sequence: CASSPQGRRTGELFF. The DNA of the CDR3 is TGTGCCAGCAGCCCACAGGGGAGGAGAACCGGGGAGCTGTTTTTT.

This sequence joins TRBV18 and TRBJ2-5; tentative D call: TRBD1 (5 bases). CDR1 is KGHSH and CDR2 is LQKENI in the germline V gene. V lost 6 bases and J 5 bases, leaving 10 bases between the germline ends. The CDR3 has 12 residues. CDR3 nucleotides: TGTGCCAGCTCCCCTTCAGGGGAGACCCAGTACTTC. Amino acids: CASSPSGETQYF.

The J gene is TRBJ2-1, the V gene TRBV7-9; D may be TRBD1 (6 bases). Germline V gene sequence: CDR1 SEHNR, CDR2 FQNEAQ (reference sequence). The CDR3 loop spans 15 amino acids. V shed 1 base and J shed 8 bases, with 15 bases lying between them. The CDR3 sequence: CASSLETGLRDEQFF. As DNA, the CDR3 is TGTGCCAGCAGCTTAGAAACAGGGCTCCGCGATGAGCAGTTCTTC.

The genes are TRBV28 and TRBJ2-7, with TRBD2 matching over 12 bases. This CDR3 is 15 amino acids long. Unmatched junction bases numbered 7, after V lost 4 bases and J lost 6 bases. Germline V CDR1 and CDR2: MDHEN, SYDVKM. CDR3 sequence (DNA): TGTGCCAGCAGTTCACCCGGGACTAGCGGGCTCGAGCAGTACTTC. It is translated as CASSSPGTSGLEQYF. The full variable domain, in which reference TRBV28 and TRBJ2-7 provide the parts outside the CDR3, is DVKVTQSSRYLVKRTGEKVFLECVQDMDHENMFWYRQDPGLGLRLIYFSYDVKMKEKGDIPEGYSVSREKKERFSLILESASTNQTSMYLCASSSPGTSGLEQYFGPGTRLTVT.

This clone was picked up a small number of times. The J gene is TRBJ1-2, the V gene TRBV28; unclear D gene. The CDR3 totals 14 residues. Deletions cut 1 base from V and 1 base from J, with 7 bases between. CDR1 MDHEN and CDR2 SYDVKM come from the germline V gene. CDR3 coding DNA: TGTGCCAGCAGTTTATCCGGGATTAACTATGGCTACACCTTC. It yields the protein CASSLSGINYGYTF.

The chain uses TRBV7-9 and TRBJ2-1; 8 bases are a match to TRBD2. The trim removed 1 base at V and 0 bases at J, leaving 11 bases unmatched. Germline V gene lookup returns CDR1 SEHNR and CDR2 FQNEAQ (reference sequence). This CDR3 comprises 19 residues. The CDR3 region is CASSLVSSGLLSSYNEQFF. Written as DNA, the CDR3 is TGTGCCAGCAGCTTAGTCTCTAGCGGGTTACTCAGCTCCTACAATGAGCAGTTCTTC.

The rearrangement joins TRBV28 to TRBJ1-4; no clear D gene. CDR1 MDHEN and CDR2 SYDVKM come from the germline V gene. Trimming stripped 8 bases from V and 7 bases from J, with 20 bases between. The CDR3 length is 15 residues. The CDR3 loop reads CASRNPAGMGEKLFF. In DNA, the CDR3 is TGTGCCAGCCGCAACCCGGCTGGCATGGGTGAAAAACTGTTTTTT. Filled out from reference TRBV28 and TRBJ1-4, the complete variable domain reads DVKVTQSSRYLVKRTGEKVFLECVQDMDHENMFWYRQDPGLGLRLIYFSYDVKMKEKGDIPEGYSVSREKKERFSLILESASTNQTSMYLCASRNPAGMGEKLFFGSGTQLSVL.

This clone was observed a single time. The rearrangement links TRBV5-1 to TRBJ2-1; 8 bases are shared with TRBD2. V lost 7 bases to trimming and J lost 7 bases; unmatched junction nucleotides: 10. Germline CDR1 and CDR2: SGHRS and YFSETQ. The CDR3 contains 14 residues. Here the CDR3 reads CASRDPGGLNEQFF. DNA for the CDR3: TGCGCCAGCCGGGACCCGGGGGGGTTAAATGAGCAGTTCTTC.

The rearrangement uses TRBV7-9 and TRBJ2-1; perhaps TRBD2 as D (6 bases). The CDR3 is made up of 12 amino acids. Germline CDR1 SEHNR, CDR2 FQNEAQ (reference sequence). V was cut by 1 base and J by 11 bases, with 9 bases left in between. CDR3 sequence reads: CASSLGGDKQFF. CDR3 coding DNA: TGTGCCAGCAGCTTAGGCGGGGATAAGCAGTTCTTC.

The rearrangement links TRBV28 to TRBJ1-4; D gene unclear. Germline loops: CDR1 MDHEN, CDR2 SYDVKM. CDR3 size: 13 residues. Between the trimmed V and J ends, which lost 3 bases and 10 bases, there was a span of 12 bases. The CDR3 sequence is CASSFVRLGKLFF. CDR3 sequence (DNA): TGTGCCAGCAGTTTCGTCAGGTTGGGAAAACTGTTTTTT. Variable domain in full (rest from reference TRBV28 and TRBJ1-4): DVKVTQSSRYLVKRTGEKVFLECVQDMDHENMFWYRQDPGLGLRLIYFSYDVKMKEKGDIPEGYSVSREKKERFSLILESASTNQTSMYLCASSFVRLGKLFFGSGTQLSVL.

V usage is TRBV28 and J usage is TRBJ2-2; 12 bases agree with TRBD2. With V trimmed by 5 bases and J by 5 bases, 9 bases remained unmatched. This CDR3 has 17 amino acids. Looked up from germline, CDR1 is MDHEN and CDR2 is SYDVKM. The CDR3 region is CASSPLAGGLGTGELFF. The CDR3 coding sequence is TGTGCCAGCAGTCCCCTAGCGGGAGGGCTGGGGACCGGGGAGCTGTTTTTT.

The rearrangement links TRBV7-3 to TRBJ1-3; D gene unclear. CDR3 length: 17 residues. The V end lost 6 bases, the J end lost 2 bases, and 20 bases lay between the germline ends. Germline lookup yields CDR1 SGHTA and CDR2 FQGTGA. CDR3 coding DNA: TGTGCCAGCAGTTACCCCCGGGAGGTTGGGCCTGGAAACACCATATATTTT. Its protein product is CASSYPREVGPGNTIYF.

The rearrangement uses TRBV10-3 and TRBJ2-3; no definite D call. This CDR3 has 15 residues. Germline V CDR1 and CDR2: ENHRY, SYGVKD. V lost 3 bases, J lost 4 bases, and 14 bases lay in between. The CDR3 DNA reads as TGTGCCATCAGTGAACAGCCAAGGGCTGCAGATACGCAGTATTTT. Translated: CAISEQPRAADTQYF.

This clone was observed once. V is TRBV28 and J is TRBJ1-5; tentatively, D is TRBD1 (6 bases). CDR3 length: 15 residues. Germline V lookup: CDR1 MDHEN, CDR2 SYDVKM. Trimming left V 6 bases short and J 6 bases short, with 18 bases between. CDR3 in amino acids: CASSRRAGASQPQHF. The CDR3 bases are TGTGCCAGCAGCCGAAGGGCAGGGGCCAGTCAGCCCCAGCATTTT.

This rearrangement joins TRBV28 to TRBJ2-7; D may correspond to TRBD1 or TRBD2 (6 bases each). The V and J ends lost 3 bases and 2 bases respectively, with 8 bases between them. Germline values: CDR1 MDHEN, CDR2 SYDVKM. The CDR3 is made up of 13 amino acids. The CDR3 bases are TGTGCCAGCAGTTTCGGGGGCACCTACGAGCAGTACTTC. Translated: CASSFGGTYEQYF. The full variable domain, completed using reference TRBV28 and TRBJ2-7, is DVKVTQSSRYLVKRTGEKVFLECVQDMDHENMFWYRQDPGLGLRLIYFSYDVKMKEKGDIPEGYSVSREKKERFSLILESASTNQTSMYLCASSFGGTYEQYFGPGTRLTVT.

V and J are TRBV7-9 and TRBJ2-3; TRBD2 matches 7 bases. The J segment lost 2 bases and the V segment lost 5 bases, leaving 4 bases of the junction unmatched. CDR3 length: 14 residues. In germline, CDR1 is SEHNR, CDR2 FQNEAQ (reference sequence). The CDR3 sequence: CASSNGRNTDTQYF. The CDR3 region has the DNA TGTGCCAGCAGCAACGGGAGGAACACAGATACGCAGTATTTT.

The rearrangement joins TRBV28 to TRBJ1-2; D not resolved. Germline CDR1 and CDR2: MDHEN and SYDVKM. Trimming removed 5 bases from V and 6 bases from J, with 13 bases in between. This CDR3 region has 13 residues. CDR3: CASSRSVDHGYTF. CDR3 in DNA: TGTGCCAGCAGTAGGTCCGTTGACCATGGCTACACCTTC.

The CDR3 DNA sequence: TGTGCCAGCAGGCCGGGACAGGGCTACGAGCAGTACTTC. Its translation: CASRPGQGYEQYF. J is TRBJ2-5 and V is TRBV28, with 9 bases identical to TRBD1. The DNA matches TRBJ2-7 better at its end, which makes the J call doubtful. CDR1 and CDR2 (germline): MDHEN, SYDVKM. This CDR3 spans 13 amino acids.